A single sample gave rise to the 9 T cell receptor beta chains below, sequenced in a study of CD8+ T cells in alopecia areata. Extracted RNA was reverse transcribed into cDNA, the sequencing template. Measured with immunoSEQ multiplex PCR; TCRdb has only the in-frame clones, and not every one. The sample includes roughly 170,000 clones, approximately 56% of them seen just once. This sample comprised CD4+ T cells sorted from blood, obtained at week 0. The receptors here all came from a human donor with alopecia areata.

The CDR3 DNA follows: TGTGCCAGCGGGTACTACGAGCAGTACTTC. Translating gives CASGYYEQYF. The V gene is TRBV28, the J gene TRBJ2-7; D not resolved. The V gene lost 8 bases and the J gene lost 3 bases, with 5 bases spanning the gap. Germline assignment: CDR1 MDHEN and CDR2 SYDVKM. The CDR3 loop spans 10 amino acids.

V usage is TRBV2 and J usage is TRBJ2-3; no clear D gene. The germline gives CDR1 SNHLY, CDR2 FYNNEI. This CDR3 region has 13 residues. The ends were cut back, 6 bases at V and 0 bases at J, with 7 bases in the middle. The CDR3 DNA sequence: TGTGCCAGCAGAGATCATAGCACAGATACGCAGTATTTT. It encodes CASRDHSTDTQYF.

This clone was recorded a few times. This chain uses TRBV2 with TRBJ1-1, with D possibly matching TRBD1 (6 bases). Per the germline V gene, CDR1 is SNHLY and CDR2 is FYNNEI. This CDR3 has 13 amino acids. Trimming left V 6 bases short and J 4 bases short, with 12 bases between. The CDR3 DNA is TGTGCCAGCAGCGCTCAGGGGAGCACTGAAGCTTTCTTT. This gives the protein CASSAQGSTEAFF.

The chain carries TRBV12-5 and TRBJ1-1; tentative D call: TRBD1 (5 bases). The length of the CDR3 is 13 residues. V lost 5 bases, J lost 6 bases, and 13 bases lay in between. CDR1 and CDR2 from the germline V gene are LGHNT and FRNRAP. As DNA, the CDR3 is TGTGCTAGTGGTGCTTCCGGGACCGCTGAAGCTTTCTTT. Protein product: CASGASGTAEAFF.

This clone turned up a few times. The J gene is TRBJ1-2, the V gene TRBV30; the D gene is possibly TRBD1 (5 bases). Germline lookup yields CDR1 GTSNPN and CDR2 SVGIG (reference sequence). This CDR3 has 16 residues. V lost 6 bases and J 4 bases, leaving 24 bases between the germline ends. CDR3 residues: CACSKPGGPMIYGYTF. CDR3 sequence (DNA): TGTGCCTGCTCTAAACCCGGGGGACCGATGATCTATGGCTACACCTTC.

This chain uses TRBV15 with TRBJ2-5, with a possible D match to TRBD1 (5 bases). The germline CDR1 and CDR2 sequences are LNHNV and YYDKDF (reference sequence). V lost 0 bases and J lost 2, with 10 bases in between. The CDR3 consists of 15 residues. The CDR3: CATSRDNNRQETQYF. The CDR3 coding sequence is TGTGCCACCAGCAGAGATAACAACAGGCAAGAGACCCAGTACTTC.

This rearrangement joins TRBV14 to TRBJ2-1; no firm D call. The CDR3 runs to 13 residues. Germline V gene data show CDR1 as SGHDN and CDR2 as FVKESK. Trimming stripped 1 base from V and 5 bases from J, with 6 bases between. CDR3 loop: CASSQGPNNEQFF. CDR3 in DNA: TGTGCCAGCAGCCAAGGACCCAACAATGAGCAGTTCTTC.

The chain joins TRBV5-1 to TRBJ2-3, with TRBD2 matching 8 bases. The CDR3 spans 16 residues. Per the germline V gene, CDR1 is SGHRS and CDR2 is YFSETQ. J lost 5 bases, V lost 1 base, and 9 bases had no gene match. The CDR3 reads CASSLIAGPGLDTQYF. CDR3 DNA: TGCGCCAGCAGCTTGATAGCGGGGCCAGGTTTAGATACGCAGTATTTT.

This chain connects TRBV29-1 to TRBJ1-2; D uncertain. Germline-derived CDR1 and CDR2 are SQVTM and ANQGSEA. Trimming stripped 4 bases from V and 0 bases from J, with 6 bases between. CDR3 length: 12 residues. The CDR3 DNA reads as TGCAGCGTTGTGGTAGCTAACTATGGCTACACCTTC. Protein: CSVVVANYGYTF.